This record concerns one TCR beta chain sequence. The antigen remains undetermined. From germline, CDR1 is LGHDT and CDR2 YNNKEL (reference sequence). The CDR3 length is 15 residues. Trimming took 0 bases from V and 0 from J, leaving 8 bases between them. Sequencing used immunoSEQ multiplex PCR; TCRdb keeps in-frame clones, though not all of them. This table holds 150,000 to 200,000 clones, 92% found once. The data are from a study of T cell responses to AZD1222 COVID-19 vaccine. Study conclusions and caveats: Two AZD1222 administrations were followed by greater Spike-specific TCR breadth and depth. The donor cohort was predominantly white British with a female majority, and clonal diversity may have been underestimated.

Combined were second doses at about 4 or about 12 weeks. The material sequenced was peripheral blood, taken 28 days after the second AZD1222 dose. This rearrangement joins TRBV3-1 (or the pseudogene TRBV3-2) to TRBJ1-1; D is unresolved. The source is an adult who received the AZD1222 COVID-19 vaccine. CDR3 in DNA: TGTGCCAGCAGCCAAGAGATAGGGATGAACACTGAAGCTTTCTTT. This codes for CASSQEIGMNTEAFF.